These 10 T cell receptor beta chains were all obtained from the same sample, sequenced in a study of cytomegalovirus exposure and HLA in healthy donors. Some clones are missing from TCRdb's copy, which holds only in-frame ones; the method was immunoSEQ multiplex PCR. The repertoire consists of fewer than 400,000 clones, with 80% to 90% occurring once and the leading ten covering more than 0.8%. Source material: PBMCs. These receptors came from a woman aged 18-35 years in good health and CMV-seronegative.

The chain combines TRBV5-1 with TRBJ2-2, with TRBD2 identical over 13 bases. There are 16 residues in the CDR3. Trimming removed 4 bases from V and 6 bases from J; junction bases left unmatched: 6. Germline V gene lookup returns CDR1 SGHRS and CDR2 YFSETQ. The CDR3 reads CASSKWTSGSSGELFF. CDR3 nucleotides: TGCGCCAGCAGCAAATGGACTAGCGGGAGTTCCGGGGAGCTGTTTTTT.

This chain connects TRBV7-6 to TRBJ2-7, with a tentative D call TRBD2 (6 bases). The CDR3 has 12 residues. V was cut by 3 bases and J by 6 bases, with 9 bases left in between. Germline assignment: CDR1 SGHVS and CDR2 FNYEAQ. CDR3 coding DNA: TGTGCCAGCAGCTTTAGCGGCCGCGAGCAGTACTTC. It specifies CASSFSGREQYF.

This chain connects TRBV5-1 to TRBJ1-1; perhaps TRBD1 as D (6 bases). Germline loops: CDR1 SGHRS, CDR2 YFSETQ. The CDR3 runs 15 residues. V was shortened by 2 bases and J by 1 base, with 12 bases between the two germline ends. CDR3 bases: TGCGCCAGCAGCTTCCGGACAGACCAGAACACTGAAGCTTTCTTT. It codes for CASSFRTDQNTEAFF.

This chain connects TRBV5-1 to TRBJ1-3; the D gene is possibly TRBD1 (5 bases). V lost 4 bases and J 3 bases, leaving 14 bases between the germline ends. Germline CDR1 is SGHRS and CDR2 is YFSETQ. The CDR3 is 15 residues long. The CDR3 sequence: CASSGGTARGNTIYF. The CDR3 nucleotides are TGCGCCAGCAGCGGCGGGACCGCGCGTGGAAACACCATATATTTT.

This rearrangement joins TRBV29-1 to TRBJ2-2; TRBD2 matches 8 bases. V dropped 5 bases and J dropped 0; count of bases not matched to a gene: 2. The germline gives CDR1 SQVTM, CDR2 ANQGSEA. The CDR3 contains 14 residues. Written as DNA, the CDR3 is TGCAGCGTTAGGCGGGGGGCGAACACCGGGGAGCTGTTTTTT. This translates into CSVRRGANTGELFF.

This clone was seen only once. The rearrangement joins TRBV27 to TRBJ1-5, with 7 bases identical to TRBD1. From germline, CDR1 is MNHEY and CDR2 SMNVEV (reference sequence). This CDR3 spans 13 amino acids. Trimming took 9 bases from V and 6 from J; bases not matched to a gene: 8. The CDR3 region is CASSRQGGQPQHF. The CDR3 DNA reads TGTGCCAGTTCCAGACAGGGAGGTCAGCCCCAGCATTTT.

This clone was observed once. The J gene is TRBJ1-5, the V gene TRBV2; 7 nucleotides align to TRBD1. The trim removed 3 bases at V and 10 bases at J, leaving 12 bases unmatched. Germline V gene sequence: CDR1 SNHLY, CDR2 FYNNEI. This CDR3 is built from 15 residues. The CDR3 here is CASSEVDRAYGPQHF. DNA for the CDR3: TGTGCCAGCAGTGAGGTAGACAGGGCCTATGGCCCCCAGCATTTT.

The chain is built from TRBV19 and TRBJ2-7, with D tentatively TRBD1 (6 bases). This CDR3 spans 15 amino acids. The ends were cut back, 5 bases at V and 1 base at J, with 15 bases in the middle. Germline V gives CDR1 LNHDA, CDR2 SQIVND (reference sequence). CDR3 bases: TGTGCCAGTAGTTGGGACACCTCCTCTTCCTACGAGCAGTACTTC. The encoded protein is CASSWDTSSSYEQYF.

This chain uses TRBV19 with TRBJ2-5; tentative D call: TRBD1 (7 bases). This CDR3 is built from 14 residues. Trimming took off 3 bases at V and 4 bases at J, with 12 bases between the two ends. Germline V gives CDR1 LNHDA, CDR2 SQIVND (reference sequence). The CDR3 sequence: CASSIQGGRETQYF. The CDR3 DNA reads as TGTGCCAGTAGTATCCAGGGGGGCAGAGAGACCCAGTACTTC.

This sequence joins TRBV7-9 and TRBJ2-1; D may be TRBD2 (5 bases). Germline lookup yields CDR1 SEHNR and CDR2 FQNEAQ (reference sequence). The V and J ends lost 2 bases and 6 bases respectively, with 11 bases between them. The CDR3 runs to 14 residues. The CDR3 loop is CASSLTGKGNEQFF. CDR3 in DNA: TGTGCCAGCAGCTTAACGGGGAAAGGCAATGAGCAGTTCTTC.